Below, one T cell receptor (beta chain) is given with its context. CDR1 LGHNA and CDR2 YNFKEQ come from the germline V gene. Trimming cost V 4 bases and J 5 bases, with 18 bases left between them. This CDR3 contains 15 residues. Unique molecular identifiers were incorporated into the prepared TCRbeta library. TCRdb re-derived calls from the PCR reads in MiXCR, one entry per CDR3 protein. This sample has around 400,000 distinct CDR3 sequences, with under 13% found just once. The data were obtained in a study of T-cell reconstitution after alpha-beta-depleted transplantation in children. Sample: PBMCs from the stem cell graft donor, taken from the stem cell graft. The source of this sequence is a human donor who donated a stem cell graft to a child with acute myeloid leukemia. V and J are TRBV4-2 and TRBJ2-7; D is undetermined. DNA for the CDR3: TGTGCCAGCAGCCCCGGGCTGGGTTTCGGCCACGAGCAGTACTTC. It is translated as CASSPGLGFGHEQYF.